The 22 T cell receptor beta chains listed next were all sequenced from one sample in a study of technical replicates of blood from a handful of donors. Produced via immunoSEQ multiplex PCR; TCRdb's table is partial and in-frame only. The table includes about 82,000 clones, 96% detected once. Material: T cells isolated from PBMCs. Source of these receptors: a human donor in good health.

The chain couples TRBV6-5 to TRBJ1-4; no definite D call. From germline, CDR1 is MNHEY and CDR2 SVGAGI. Trimming left V 5 bases short and J 5 bases short, with 12 bases between. This CDR3 contains 14 residues. CDR3 DNA sequence: TGTGCCAGCAGTGACTTCCGGGAAAATGAAAAACTGTTTTTT. Amino acids: CASSDFRENEKLFF.

A single count supports this clone. The chain is built from TRBV5-1 and TRBJ1-4, with D uncertain. This CDR3 comprises 15 residues. V lost 4 bases and J 5 bases, leaving 15 bases between the germline ends. Germline CDR1 is SGHRS and CDR2 is YFSETQ. Here the CDR3 reads CASSLSRAANEKLFF. In nucleotides, the CDR3 is TGCGCCAGCAGCCTGTCGAGGGCGGCCAATGAAAAACTGTTTTTT.

The chain recombines TRBV6-5 with TRBJ1-2; perhaps TRBD1 as D (6 bases). Germline-derived CDR1 and CDR2 are MNHEY and SVGAGI. CDR3 length: 15 residues. The germline V and J ends were trimmed by 5 bases and 4 bases, with 17 bases remaining between them. CDR3 amino acids: CASSLYREIGYGYTF. The DNA for the CDR3 is TGTGCCAGCAGTCTATACAGGGAAATAGGCTATGGCTACACCTTC.

This chain links TRBV4-3 with TRBJ1-1, with a possible D match to TRBD1 (5 bases). The CDR3 has 13 amino acids. With 1 base removed from V and 11 bases from J, the gap between germline ends came to 14 bases. Germline V gene sequence: CDR1 LGHNA, CDR2 YSLEER. The CDR3 protein is CASSQGLGLRAFF. For the CDR3, the DNA is TGCGCCAGCAGCCAAGGATTGGGACTGCGGGCTTTCTTT.

The gene calls are TRBV14 and TRBJ2-7; the match to TRBD2 covers 12 bases. CDR1 SGHDN and CDR2 FVKESK come from the germline V gene. The J segment lost 1 base and the V segment lost 5 bases, leaving 12 bases of the junction unmatched. The CDR3 totals 18 residues. This CDR3 is CASSLRTSGTWRSYEQYF. For the CDR3, the DNA is TGTGCCAGCAGCTTACGGACTAGCGGGACTTGGCGATCCTACGAGCAGTACTTC.

The J gene is TRBJ1-1, the V gene TRBV7-9, with D perhaps TRBD1 (6 bases). In germline, CDR1 is SEHNR, CDR2 FQNEAQ (reference sequence). V lost 1 base to trimming and J lost 6 bases, with 15 bases between them. The CDR3 totals 15 residues. The DNA of the CDR3 is TGTGCCAGCAGCTTAGGGGGAGGGGGAGTCTCTGAAGCTTTCTTT. This sequence encodes CASSLGGGGVSEAFF.

The V gene is TRBV4-2, the J gene TRBJ2-7, with TRBD2 as a possible D gene (7 bases). The germline CDR1 and CDR2 sequences are LGHNA and YNFKEQ. This CDR3 has 15 amino acids. V lost 1 base, J lost 2 bases, and 12 bases lay in between. In DNA, the CDR3 is TGTGCCAGCAGCCAAGGGGAGGGGGGGACCTACGAGCAGTACTTC. Its protein is CASSQGEGGTYEQYF.

This chain links TRBV5-6 with TRBJ1-1; no reliable D call. Germline V gives CDR1 SGHDT, CDR2 YYEEEE. The CDR3 runs 11 residues. Deletions cut 3 bases from V and 7 bases from J, with 7 bases between. The CDR3 region is CASSYGNEAFF. The DNA of the CDR3 is TGTGCCAGCAGCTACGGGAATGAAGCTTTCTTT.

The rearrangement uses TRBV28 and TRBJ2-7; D is possibly TRBD1 (5 bases). This CDR3 region has 14 residues. Trimming shortened V by 5 bases and J by 3 bases, and 14 bases separated the two germline ends. CDR1 and CDR2 from the germline V gene are MDHEN and SYDVKM. CDR3 in DNA: TGTGCCAGCAGTACGCAGGACATATTCTACGAGCAGTACTTC. As protein: CASSTQDIFYEQYF.

The V and J genes are TRBV30 and TRBJ2-2; unclear D gene. Trimming cost V 0 bases and J 2 bases, with 10 bases left between them. The germline V gene encodes CDR1 GTSNPN and CDR2 SVGIG (reference sequence). This CDR3 is 15 amino acids long. This chain's CDR3 is CAWSVRLTNTGELFF. The CDR3 DNA is TGTGCCTGGAGTGTACGACTTACTAACACCGGGGAGCTGTTTTTT.

This clone was detected once. The genes are TRBV15 and TRBJ1-1; 7 bases are shared with TRBD1. The V segment lost 0 bases and the J segment 8 bases; nucleotides outside the gene matches: 3. Germline V gives CDR1 LNHNV, CDR2 YYDKDF (reference sequence). CDR3 size: 13 residues. The DNA of the CDR3 is TGTGCCACCAGCAGAGAAGGGGACAGCGAAGCTTTCTTT. Translating gives CATSREGDSEAFF. Full variable domain (rest looked up from reference TRBV15 and TRBJ1-1): DAMVIQNPRYQVTQFGKPVTLSCSQTLNHNVMYWYQQKSSQAPKLLFHYYDKDFNNEADTPDNFQSRRPNTSFCFLDIRSPGLGDTAMYLCATSREGDSEAFFGQGTRLTVV.

The V call is TRBV18, the J call TRBJ2-7; maybe TRBD2 (6 bases). Germline loops: CDR1 KGHSH, CDR2 LQKENI. CDR3 length: 14 residues. V gave up 0 bases and J gave up 6 bases, with 12 bases separating them. For the CDR3, the DNA is TGTGCCAGCTCACCACCGGAGGGAGTTCCCGAGCAGTACTTC. This encodes CASSPPEGVPEQYF.

V is TRBV4-3 and J is TRBJ1-5; D might be TRBD1 (6 bases). Trimming stripped 3 bases from V and 4 bases from J, with 10 bases between. Germline V gene sequence: CDR1 LGHNA, CDR2 YSLEER. The CDR3 length is 14 residues. The CDR3 nucleotides read TGCGCCAGCAGCCAGCAGGGGATTAATCAGCCCCAGCATTTT. This translates into CASSQQGINQPQHF.

This rearrangement joins TRBV19 to TRBJ2-2; 7 nucleotides match TRBD2. J was trimmed by 5 bases and V by 3 bases; bases with no gene match: 6. Germline lookup yields CDR1 LNHDA and CDR2 SQIVND (reference sequence). This CDR3 region has 15 residues. CDR3 nucleotides: TGTGCCAGTAGTATCGGCGGGAGTACGACCGGGGAGCTGTTTTTT. This gives the protein CASSIGGSTTGELFF.

The chain recombines TRBV28 with TRBJ2-1; 7 bases are shared with TRBD2. The CDR3 loop spans 16 amino acids. Trimming at V came to 4 bases and at J to 2 bases, leaving 8 bases not matched to a gene. Germline V CDR1 and CDR2: MDHEN, SYDVKM. The CDR3 DNA is TGTGCCAGCAGTTCCCCCCGGGAGGAAGCCTACAATGAGCAGTTCTTC. This translates into CASSSPREEAYNEQFF.

The chain employs TRBV7-6 and TRBJ2-1; no definite D call. Trimming stripped 5 bases from V and 5 bases from J, with 13 bases between. The CDR3 contains 14 residues. The germline V gene has CDR1 SGHVS and CDR2 FNYEAQ. The chain's CDR3 is CASSGRDFNNEQFF. DNA of the CDR3: TGTGCCAGCAGCGGCCGAGACTTCAACAATGAGCAGTTCTTC.

This chain joins TRBV5-1 and TRBJ2-6, with TRBD1 identical over 9 bases. This CDR3 has 16 amino acids. Germline V gene sequence: CDR1 SGHRS, CDR2 YFSETQ. V dropped 2 bases and J dropped 2; count of bases not matched to a gene: 2. DNA of the CDR3: TGCGCCAGCAGCTTACAGGGGGCCACTGGGGCCAACGTCCTGACTTTC. Translated: CASSLQGATGANVLTF.

The chain carries TRBV28 and TRBJ2-1; 12 positions agree with TRBD2. Trimming at V came to 4 bases and at J to 0 bases, leaving 4 bases not matched to a gene. The germline V gene encodes CDR1 MDHEN and CDR2 SYDVKM. The CDR3 covers 17 residues. CDR3 sequence (DNA): TGTGCCAGCAGTTCCCTAGCGGGAGGGCGCTCCTACAATGAGCAGTTCTTC. Translated: CASSSLAGGRSYNEQFF.

The J gene is TRBJ1-2, the V gene TRBV2, with D unresolved. The CDR3 is made up of 12 amino acids. Trimming took off 2 bases at V and 8 bases at J, with 9 bases between the two ends. Germline V CDR1 and CDR2: SNHLY, FYNNEI. The CDR3 DNA reads TGTGCCAGCAGTGAACAACAGTGGGGCTACACCTTC. Its translation: CASSEQQWGYTF.

The chain carries TRBV30 and TRBJ2-7, with a tentative D call TRBD2 (6 bases). The CDR3 covers 16 residues. Germline-derived CDR1 and CDR2 are GTSNPN and SVGIG (reference sequence). Trimming pared 2 bases from V and 1 base from J, leaving 18 bases between. CDR3 sequence reads: CAWSPYLLRESYEQYF. CDR3 bases: TGTGCCTGGAGTCCTTATCTCTTGCGGGAATCCTACGAGCAGTACTTC.

The rearrangement uses TRBV2 and TRBJ1-1; tentatively, D is TRBD1 (5 bases). V lost 3 bases, J lost 0 bases, and 11 bases lay in between. This CDR3 comprises 15 residues. In germline, CDR1 is SNHLY, CDR2 FYNNEI. In nucleotides, the CDR3 is TGTGCCAGCAGTGAGGAAGGGGACTTGAACACTGAAGCTTTCTTT. It specifies CASSEEGDLNTEAFF.

CDR3 DNA sequence: TGCGCCAGCAGCTTGGCGTCCCTCTACGAGCAGTACTTC. This codes for CASSLASLYEQYF. J is TRBJ2-7 and V is TRBV5-1; D remains unclear. V was cut by 0 bases and J by 3 bases, with 7 bases left in between. Germline CDR1 and CDR2: SGHRS and YFSETQ. The CDR3 runs to 13 residues. The full variable domain, in which reference TRBV5-1 and TRBJ2-7 provide the parts outside the CDR3, is KAGVTQTPRYLIKTRGQQVTLSCSPISGHRSVSWYQQTPGQGLQFLFEYFSETQRNKGNFPGRFSGRQFSNSRSEMNVSTLELGDSALYLCASSLASLYEQYFGPGTRLTVT.